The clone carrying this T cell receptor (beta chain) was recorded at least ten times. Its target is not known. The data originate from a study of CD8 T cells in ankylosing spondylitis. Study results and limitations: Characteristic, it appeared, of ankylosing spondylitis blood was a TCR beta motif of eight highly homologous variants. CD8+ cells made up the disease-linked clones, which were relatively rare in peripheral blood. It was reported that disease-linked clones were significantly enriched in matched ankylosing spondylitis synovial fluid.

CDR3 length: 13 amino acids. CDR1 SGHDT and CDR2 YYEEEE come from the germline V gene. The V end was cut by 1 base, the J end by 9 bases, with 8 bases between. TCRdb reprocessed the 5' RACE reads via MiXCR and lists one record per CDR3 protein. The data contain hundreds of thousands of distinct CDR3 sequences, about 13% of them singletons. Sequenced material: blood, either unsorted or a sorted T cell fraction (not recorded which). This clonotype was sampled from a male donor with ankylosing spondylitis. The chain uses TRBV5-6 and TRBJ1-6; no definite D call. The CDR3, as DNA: TGTGCCAGCAGCTTGCGGCAGACTTCACCCCTCCACTTT. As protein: CASSLRQTSPLHF.